This T cell receptor beta chain appears in the sequencing data of a study of T-cell reconstitution after alpha-beta-depleted transplantation in children. Trimming removed 8 bases at V and 4 bases at J, with 12 bases between. Germline V gene sequence: CDR1 LGHNA, CDR2 YNFKEQ. The CDR3 contains 13 residues. The TCRbeta library incorporated unique molecular identifiers. Using its own MiXCR run on the PCR reads, TCRdb lists one record per CDR3 protein. The sample lists around 500,000 distinct CDR3 sequences, roughly an eighth seen once, with about 5% in the top ten. The rearrangement uses TRBV4-2 and TRBJ2-1; unclear D gene. The TCR comes from a human donor who donated a stem cell graft to a child with combined immunodeficiency. This sample comprised PBMCs from the stem cell graft donor, obtained from the stem cell graft. In DNA, the CDR3 is TGTGCCAGCGGCCCCCGACGTTACAATGAGCAGTTCTTC. Its protein is CASGPRRYNEQFF.